This T cell receptor beta chain was identified during a study of T-cell memory formation after mild COVID-19. TCRdb recomputed calls from the 5' RACE reads with MiXCR, one row per CDR3 protein. The repertoire holds fewer than 650,000 distinct CDR3 sequences, with about a fifth as singletons. Of note for this clonotype: The antigen is undetermined.

Germline CDR1 reads SGHRS; CDR2 reads YFSETQ. V lost 4 bases and J lost 2, with 18 bases in between. This CDR3 is built from 16 residues. Findings and caveats of the study: Some responding clones appeared in pre-infection memory, suggesting cross-reactive memory joined.

The rearrangement joins TRBV5-1 to TRBJ1-2; possible D gene TRBD1, 5 bases. This clonotype originated in an adult woman who had mild COVID-19 (a few samples of this study predate the infection). Cell type and time point are not known. Sequencing was performed on PBMCs or a T cell subset sorted from them (not recorded which). This chain's CDR3 is CASSPGDGTANYGYTF. The CDR3 region has the DNA TGCGCCAGCAGCCCTGGGGACGGAACCGCCAACTATGGCTACACCTTC.